The present TCR beta chain was sequenced within a study of T cell responses to AZD1222 COVID-19 vaccine. Germline assignment: CDR1 LNHDA and CDR2 SQIVND (reference sequence). The CDR3 has 14 amino acids. V lost 6 bases to trimming and J lost 4 bases, with 13 bases between them. With regard to this clone: Its antigen is not identified.

Study findings and constraints: Donors were mostly white British, more females; clonal diversity possibly underestimated. AZD1222 recipients seropositive at baseline numbered only 5 to 7. Regions 160-218 and 743-854 held dominance among vaccine-associated CD4 TCRs, which spanned spike. Two doses of AZD1222 preceded a rise in Spike-specific TCR breadth and depth.

Here immunoSEQ multiplex PCR was the method, and the copy in TCRdb shows in-frame clones only, minus some. This sample has about 150,000 clones; 90% to 95% occur once, and the top ten carry 1.4%. The sequence came from an adult in good health. This chain connects TRBV19 to TRBJ2-1, with D tentatively TRBD1 or TRBD2 (5 bases each). Sample: peripheral blood, taken on day 0 of AZD1222 vaccination. The CDR3 is CASRAGTDYNEQFF. DNA for the CDR3: TGTGCCAGTAGGGCCGGGACGGATTACAATGAGCAGTTCTTC.